This TCR beta chain was captured in a study of OX40 agonist ivuxolimab in advanced cancers. The wider study: People in dose escalation had one of these cancers: hepatocellular carcinoma, melanoma, renal cell or head and neck cancer. Those enrolled were approximately 87% male, with a mean age of about 66 years and ages from about 20 to 90. Therapy given before enrollment (anti-PD-1, anti-PD-L1 or anti-CTLA-4) was allowed, and 30% to 50% had some.

Measured with immunoSEQ multiplex PCR; TCRdb has only the in-frame clones, and not every one. The table records roughly 53,000 clones, 80% to 90% of them present only once. This CDR3 is built from 15 residues. V was trimmed by 7 bases and J by 1 base, leaving 11 bases between them. Germline-derived CDR1 and CDR2 are SNHLY and FYNNEI. The sample consisted of CD4+ or CD8+ T cells sorted from blood, taken in a trial of the OX40 agonist ivuxolimab. This clonotype was obtained from an adult with an advanced solid tumor such as melanoma, head and neck, liver or kidney cancer. This chain uses TRBV2 with TRBJ2-6; the D is unclear. The CDR3 bases are TGTGCCAGCACCACCTGGCGGTCTGGGGCCAACGTCCTGACTTTC. This translates into CASTTWRSGANVLTF. The full variable domain, with the rest looked up from reference TRBV2 and TRBJ2-6, is EPEVTQTPSHQVTQMGQEVILRCVPISNHLYFYWYRQILGQKVEFLVSFYNNEISEKSEIFDDQFSVERPDGSNFTLKIRSTKLEDSAMYFCASTTWRSGANVLTFGAGSRLTVL.